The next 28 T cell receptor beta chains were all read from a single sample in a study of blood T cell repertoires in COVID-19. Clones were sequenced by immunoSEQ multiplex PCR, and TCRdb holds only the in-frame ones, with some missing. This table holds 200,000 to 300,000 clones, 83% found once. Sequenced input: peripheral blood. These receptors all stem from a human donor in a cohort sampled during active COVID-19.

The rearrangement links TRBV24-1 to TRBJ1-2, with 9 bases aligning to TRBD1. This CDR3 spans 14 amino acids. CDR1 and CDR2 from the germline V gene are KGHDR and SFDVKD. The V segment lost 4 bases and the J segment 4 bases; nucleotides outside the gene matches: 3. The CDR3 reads CATSDPGQGYGYTF. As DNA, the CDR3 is TGTGCCACCAGTGACCCGGGACAGGGCTATGGCTACACCTTC.

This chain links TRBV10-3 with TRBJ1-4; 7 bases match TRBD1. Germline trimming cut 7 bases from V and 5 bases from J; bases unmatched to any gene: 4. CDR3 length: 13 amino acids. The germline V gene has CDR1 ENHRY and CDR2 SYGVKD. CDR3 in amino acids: CAITRGQNEKLFF. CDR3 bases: TGTGCCATCACCAGGGGACAGAATGAAAAACTGTTTTTT.

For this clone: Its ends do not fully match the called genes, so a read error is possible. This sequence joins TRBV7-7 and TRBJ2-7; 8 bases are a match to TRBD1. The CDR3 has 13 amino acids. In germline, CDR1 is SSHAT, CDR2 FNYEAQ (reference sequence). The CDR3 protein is CASSTRTGYEQYF. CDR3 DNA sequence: TGTGCTAGCAGCACCCGGACAGGGTACGAGCAGTACTTC.

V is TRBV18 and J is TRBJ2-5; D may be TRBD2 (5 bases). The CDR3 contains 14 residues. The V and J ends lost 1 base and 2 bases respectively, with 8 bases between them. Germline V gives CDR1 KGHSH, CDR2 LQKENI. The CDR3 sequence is CASSPRRLQETQYF. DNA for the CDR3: TGTGCCAGCTCACCACGCCGACTACAAGAGACCCAGTACTTC.

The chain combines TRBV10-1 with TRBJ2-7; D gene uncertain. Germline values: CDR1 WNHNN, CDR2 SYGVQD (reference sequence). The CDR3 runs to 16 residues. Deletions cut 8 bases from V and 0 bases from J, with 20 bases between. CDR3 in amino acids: CASLAGARYLSYEQYF. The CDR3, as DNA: TGCGCCAGCCTCGCAGGTGCTCGGTACCTCTCCTACGAGCAGTACTTC.

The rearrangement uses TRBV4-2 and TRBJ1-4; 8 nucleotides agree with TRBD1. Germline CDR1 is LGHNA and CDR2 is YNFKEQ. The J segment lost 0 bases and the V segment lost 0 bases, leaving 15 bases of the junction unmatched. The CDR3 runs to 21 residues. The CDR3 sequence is CASSQERGQVGAIATNEKLFF. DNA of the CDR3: TGTGCCAGCAGCCAAGAGAGGGGACAGGTGGGGGCGATTGCAACTAATGAAAAACTGTTTTTT.

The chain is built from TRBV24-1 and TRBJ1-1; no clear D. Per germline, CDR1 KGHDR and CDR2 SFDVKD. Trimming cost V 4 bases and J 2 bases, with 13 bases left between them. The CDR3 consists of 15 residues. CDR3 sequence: CATSDIRVANTEAFF. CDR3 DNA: TGTGCCACCAGTGACATACGGGTCGCCAACACTGAAGCTTTCTTT.

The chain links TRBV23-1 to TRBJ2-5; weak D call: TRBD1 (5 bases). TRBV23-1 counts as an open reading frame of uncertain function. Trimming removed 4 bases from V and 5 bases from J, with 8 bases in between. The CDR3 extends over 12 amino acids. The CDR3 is CASSPDSETQYF. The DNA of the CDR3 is TGCGCCAGCAGTCCAGACAGTGAGACCCAGTACTTC.

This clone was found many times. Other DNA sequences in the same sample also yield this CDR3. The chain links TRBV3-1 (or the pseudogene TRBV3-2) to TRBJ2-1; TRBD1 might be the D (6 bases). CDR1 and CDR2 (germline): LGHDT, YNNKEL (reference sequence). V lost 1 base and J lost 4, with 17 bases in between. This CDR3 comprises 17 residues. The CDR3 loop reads CASSQGPDRRIYNEQFF. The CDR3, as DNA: TGTGCCAGCAGCCAAGGCCCGGACAGACGGATTTACAATGAGCAGTTCTTC.

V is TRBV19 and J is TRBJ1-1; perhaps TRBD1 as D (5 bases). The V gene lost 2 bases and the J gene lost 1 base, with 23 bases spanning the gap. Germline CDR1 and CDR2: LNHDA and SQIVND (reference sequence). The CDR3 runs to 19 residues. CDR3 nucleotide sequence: TGTGCCAGTAGTATACCCCTTGGAGGGGACGGAGGCGGGAACACTGAAGCTTTCTTT. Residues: CASSIPLGGDGGGNTEAFF.

CDR3 sequence reads: CASSLLGSGYTDTQYF. In nucleotides, the CDR3 is TGTGCCAGCAGCTTACTGGGCTCGGGGTACACAGATACGCAGTATTTT. V and J are TRBV7-9 and TRBJ2-3; D is possibly TRBD2 (5 bases). CDR3 size: 16 residues. Trimming stripped 2 bases from V and 2 bases from J, with 14 bases between. Germline lookup yields CDR1 SEHNR and CDR2 FQNEAQ (reference sequence).

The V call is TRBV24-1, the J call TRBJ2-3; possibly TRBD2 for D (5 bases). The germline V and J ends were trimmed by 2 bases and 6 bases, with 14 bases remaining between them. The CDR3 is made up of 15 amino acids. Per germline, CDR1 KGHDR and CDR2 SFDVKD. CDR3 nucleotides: TGTGCCACCAGTGATTCTAATAAGGGAGTGGATACGCAGTATTTT. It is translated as CATSDSNKGVDTQYF.

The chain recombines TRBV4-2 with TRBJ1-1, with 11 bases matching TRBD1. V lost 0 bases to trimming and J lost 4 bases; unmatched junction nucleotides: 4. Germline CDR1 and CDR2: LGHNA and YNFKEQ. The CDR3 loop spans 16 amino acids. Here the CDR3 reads CASSQDYGTGGTEAFF. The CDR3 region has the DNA TGTGCCAGCAGCCAAGATTATGGGACAGGGGGCACTGAAGCTTTCTTT.

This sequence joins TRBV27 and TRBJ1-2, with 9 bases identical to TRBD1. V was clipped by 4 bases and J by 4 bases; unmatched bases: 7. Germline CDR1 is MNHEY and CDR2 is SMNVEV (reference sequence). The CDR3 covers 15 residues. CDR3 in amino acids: CASSWQQGAGYGYTF. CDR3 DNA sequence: TGTGCCAGCAGTTGGCAACAGGGGGCAGGCTATGGCTACACCTTC.

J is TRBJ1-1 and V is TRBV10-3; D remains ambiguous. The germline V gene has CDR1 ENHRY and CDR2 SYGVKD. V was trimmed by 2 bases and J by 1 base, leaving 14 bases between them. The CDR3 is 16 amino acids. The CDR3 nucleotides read TGTGCCATCAGTGAGCCGATGGTTCGGGGGAACACTGAAGCTTTCTTT. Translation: CAISEPMVRGNTEAFF.

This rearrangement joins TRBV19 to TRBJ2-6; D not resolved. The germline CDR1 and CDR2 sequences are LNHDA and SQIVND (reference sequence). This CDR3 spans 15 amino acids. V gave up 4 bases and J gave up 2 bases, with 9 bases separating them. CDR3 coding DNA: TGTGCCAGTAGTAGGTTAACAGCTGGGGCCAACGTCCTGACTTTC. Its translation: CASSRLTAGANVLTF.

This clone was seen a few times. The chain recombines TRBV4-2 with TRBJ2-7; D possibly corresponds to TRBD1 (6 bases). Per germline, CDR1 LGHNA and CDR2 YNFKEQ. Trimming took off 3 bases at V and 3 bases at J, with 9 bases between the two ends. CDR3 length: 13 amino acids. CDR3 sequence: CASSQTDSYEQYF. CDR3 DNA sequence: TGTGCCAGCAGCCAGACGGACAGCTACGAGCAGTACTTC.

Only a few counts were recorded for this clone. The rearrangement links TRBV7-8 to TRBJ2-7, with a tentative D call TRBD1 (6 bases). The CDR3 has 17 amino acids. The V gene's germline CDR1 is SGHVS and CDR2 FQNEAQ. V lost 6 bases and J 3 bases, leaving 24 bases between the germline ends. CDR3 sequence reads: CASSHGGGHNRGYEQYF. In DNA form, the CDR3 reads TGTGCCAGCAGTCACGGTGGGGGACACAATCGTGGCTACGAGCAGTACTTC. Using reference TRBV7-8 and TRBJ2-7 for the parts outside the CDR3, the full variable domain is GAGVSQSPRYKVAKRGQDVALRCDPISGHVSLFWYQQALGQGPEFLTYFQNEAQLDKSGLPSDRFFAERPEGSVSTLKIQRTQQEDSAVYLCASSHGGGHNRGYEQYFGPGTRLTVT.

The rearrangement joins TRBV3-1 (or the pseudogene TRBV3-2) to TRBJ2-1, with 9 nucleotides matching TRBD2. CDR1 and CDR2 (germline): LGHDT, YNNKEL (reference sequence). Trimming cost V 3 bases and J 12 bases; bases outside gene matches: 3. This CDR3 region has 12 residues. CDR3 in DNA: TGTGCCAGCAGCCACGGGACTAGCCGGCAGTTCTTC. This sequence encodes CASSHGTSRQFF.

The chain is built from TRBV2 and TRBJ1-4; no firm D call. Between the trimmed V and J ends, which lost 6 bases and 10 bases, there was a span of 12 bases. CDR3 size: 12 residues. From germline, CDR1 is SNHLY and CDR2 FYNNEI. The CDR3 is CASSLAEGKLFF. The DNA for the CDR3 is TGTGCCAGCAGCCTAGCTGAGGGAAAACTGTTTTTT.

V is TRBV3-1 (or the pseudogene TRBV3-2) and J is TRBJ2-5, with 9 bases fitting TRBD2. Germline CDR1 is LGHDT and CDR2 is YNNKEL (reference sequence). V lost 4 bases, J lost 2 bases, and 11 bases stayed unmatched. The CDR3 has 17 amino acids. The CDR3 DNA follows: TGTGCCAGCAGCCTGAGTAATAGCGGGGGTATACAAGAGACCCAGTACTTC. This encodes CASSLSNSGGIQETQYF.

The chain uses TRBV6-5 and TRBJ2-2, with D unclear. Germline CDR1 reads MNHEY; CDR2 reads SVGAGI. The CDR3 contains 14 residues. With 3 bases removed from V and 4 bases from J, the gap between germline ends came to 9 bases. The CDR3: CASSYITGTGELFF. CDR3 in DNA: TGTGCCAGCAGTTATATTACCGGCACCGGGGAGCTGTTTTTT.

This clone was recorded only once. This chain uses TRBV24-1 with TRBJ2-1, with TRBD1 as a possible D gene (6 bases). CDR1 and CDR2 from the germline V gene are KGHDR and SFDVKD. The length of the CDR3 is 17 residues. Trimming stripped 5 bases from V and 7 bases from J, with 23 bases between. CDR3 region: CATSGPTQGSLGNEQFF. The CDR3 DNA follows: TGTGCCACCAGTGGCCCCACACAGGGTTCCCTGGGGAATGAGCAGTTCTTC.

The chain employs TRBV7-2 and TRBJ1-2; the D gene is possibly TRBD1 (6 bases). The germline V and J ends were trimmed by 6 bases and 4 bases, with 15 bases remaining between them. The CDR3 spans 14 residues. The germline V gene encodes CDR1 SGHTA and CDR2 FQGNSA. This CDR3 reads CASSNRAGPYGYTF. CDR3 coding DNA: TGTGCCAGCAGTAACAGGGCCGGGCCCTATGGCTACACCTTC. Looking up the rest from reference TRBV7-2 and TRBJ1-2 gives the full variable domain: GAGVSQSPSNKVTEKGKDVELRCDPISGHTALYWYRQSLGQGLEFLIYFQGNSAPDKSGLPSDRFSAERTGGSVSTLTIQRTQQEDSAVYLCASSNRAGPYGYTFGSGTRLTVV.

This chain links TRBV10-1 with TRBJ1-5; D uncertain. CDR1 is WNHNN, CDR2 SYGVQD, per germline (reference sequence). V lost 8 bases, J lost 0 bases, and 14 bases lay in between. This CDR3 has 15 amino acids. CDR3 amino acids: CASSNVGVSNQPQHF. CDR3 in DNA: TGCGCCAGCTCAAACGTCGGGGTTAGCAATCAGCCCCAGCATTTT.

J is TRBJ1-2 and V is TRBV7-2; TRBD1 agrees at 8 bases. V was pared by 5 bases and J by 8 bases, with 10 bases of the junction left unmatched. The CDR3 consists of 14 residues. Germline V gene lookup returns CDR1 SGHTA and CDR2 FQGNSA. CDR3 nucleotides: TGTGCCAGCAGCCCGAACCCAGGGGGCATGGGCTACACCTTC. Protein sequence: CASSPNPGGMGYTF.

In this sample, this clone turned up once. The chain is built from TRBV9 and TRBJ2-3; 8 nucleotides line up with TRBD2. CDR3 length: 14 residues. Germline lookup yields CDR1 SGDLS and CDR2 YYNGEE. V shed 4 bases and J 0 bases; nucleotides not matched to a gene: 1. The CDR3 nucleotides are TGTGCCAGCAGCCGGGGGGGTAGCACAGATACGCAGTATTTT. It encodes CASSRGGSTDTQYF.

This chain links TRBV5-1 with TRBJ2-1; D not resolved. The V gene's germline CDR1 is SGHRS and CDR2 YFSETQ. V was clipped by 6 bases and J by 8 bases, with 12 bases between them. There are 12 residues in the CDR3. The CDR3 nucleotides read TGCGCCAGCACCCGTGACTGGGATGAGCAGTTCTTC. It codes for CASTRDWDEQFF.